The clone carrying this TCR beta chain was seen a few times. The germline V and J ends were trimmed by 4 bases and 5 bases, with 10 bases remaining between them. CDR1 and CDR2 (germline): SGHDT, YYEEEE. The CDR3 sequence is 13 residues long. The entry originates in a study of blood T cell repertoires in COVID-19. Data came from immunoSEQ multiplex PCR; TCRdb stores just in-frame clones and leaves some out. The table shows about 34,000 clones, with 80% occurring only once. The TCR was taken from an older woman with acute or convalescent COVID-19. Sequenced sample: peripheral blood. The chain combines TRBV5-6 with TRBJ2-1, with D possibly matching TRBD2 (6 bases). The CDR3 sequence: CASSTDYHNEQFF. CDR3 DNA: TGTGCCAGCAGCACGGACTATCACAATGAGCAGTTCTTC. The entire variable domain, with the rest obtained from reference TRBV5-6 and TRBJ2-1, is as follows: DAGVTQSPTHLIKTRGQQVTLRCSPKSGHDTVSWYQQALGQGPQFIFQYYEEEERQRGNFPDRFSGHQFPNYSSELNVNALLLGDSALYLCASSTDYHNEQFFGPGTRLTVL.